The following is a TCR beta chain sequence with its context. The data were taken from a study of blood T cell repertoires in COVID-19. On the study more broadly: The United States, Italy and Spain provided the acute and convalescent COVID-19 samples.

Under the authors' procedure: Researchers report that nucleated cell counts were estimated from reference gene primer amplification. Repertoires were generated with immunoSEQ multiplex PCR, while TCRdb's copy carries only in-frame clones and drops some. That table supplies the V and J calls and clone size; D and trimming were determined from the DNA. The sample yields roughly 250,000 clones, around 81% seen once. The CDR3 covers 15 residues. The germline V and J ends were trimmed by 4 bases and 0 bases, with 7 bases remaining between them. Germline CDR1 and CDR2: LNHNV and YYDKDF (reference sequence).

Input material: peripheral blood. This rearrangement joins TRBV15 to TRBJ2-6; D might be TRBD1 (5 bases). This clonotype originated in a woman aged 60-75 years with active or convalescent COVID-19. CDR3 bases: TGTGCCACCAGCACAGACAGCTCTGGGGCCAACGTCCTGACTTTC. Translating it yields CATSTDSSGANVLTF.